This T cell receptor (beta chain) was observed in a study of blood T cells in healthy people across ages. Whole-study results and caveats: Greater diversity and more naive CD4+ cells were seen in long-lived donors than in aged donors.

Primed by a sample-barcoded 5' primer and a J-beta primer mix, a second PCR proceeded for roughly 6 to 12 cycles. Using its own MiXCR run on the 5' RACE reads, TCRdb lists one record per CDR3 protein. The table has approximately 400,000 distinct CDR3 sequences, approximately 52% seen once. Concerning this clonotype itself: Its antigen is unidentified. Since a much larger clone is just one base distant, this may be a read error.

Germline V gene sequence: CDR1 SGHTA, CDR2 FQGTGA. The CDR3 is 17 residues long. Sample: blood. The chain employs TRBV7-3 and TRBJ2-1; the match to TRBD2 covers 7 bases. The assigned J gene may be wrong: the sequence end matches TRBJ2-7 better. The source is a man between 60 and 75 years old in good health. In nucleotides, the CDR3 is TGTGCCAGCAGCTGGAAAGTGGGGGGGTCCGACTACAATGAGCAGTACTTC. Translating gives CASSWKVGGSDYNEQYF.